The source of this TCR beta chain is a study of cytomegalovirus exposure and HLA in healthy donors. For this clone: An end of the junction differs from the germline gene, which may be a read error.

The CDR3 loop spans 13 amino acids. Germline V gives CDR1 SEHNR, CDR2 FQNEAQ (reference sequence). PCR involved 60 Vbeta and 13 Jbeta primers. This table comes from immunoSEQ multiplex PCR, and its TCRdb copy is limited to in-frame clones, with some not included. The sample lists about 55,000 clones, about 80% occurring once. The TCR sequence derives from a female donor in good health and CMV-seronegative. The chain combines TRBV7-9 with TRBJ2-7; a weak D match, TRBD2 (6 bases). The sequenced material came from PBMCs. The CDR3 DNA sequence: TGTTCCAGCAGCTTCCGGGGACTGGATGAGCAGTACTTC. Protein sequence: CSSSFRGLDEQYF.